Presented here are 2 T cell receptor beta chains from one specimen sequenced in a study of CD8+ T cells in alopecia areata (dated by TCRdb to the late 2010s). Library preparation was by the immunoSEQ multiplex PCR assay. To provide template for TCR sequencing, every sample had RNA extracted and reverse transcribed into cDNA. TCRdb mirrors the immuneACCESS table, restricted to in-frame sequences. Some clones are absent from its copies; in checked studies, under half trace to an unresolved V gene, and the reason for the others is unknown. This sample has under 250,000 clones in its table, and roughly 57% of those were observed once. 0.45% of the sample rests with the top ten. What this sample's time point label stands for: baseline before oral tofacitinib. The sample was CD4+ T cells sorted from blood, taken at week 0. These receptors originate from a human donor with alopecia areata.

This clone was recorded once. The chain has TRBV9 and TRBJ2-1; 9 positions agree with TRBD2. Germline values: CDR1 SGDLS, CDR2 YYNGEE. The CDR3 runs 16 residues. The ends lost 0 bases at V and 7 bases at J; junction bases unmatched: 8. The DNA of the CDR3 is TGTGCCAGCAGCGTAGGTCCAGCGGGAGGAAGGAATGAGCAGTTCTTC. Its translation: CASSVGPAGGRNEQFF.

In DNA, the CDR3 is TGTGCCAGCAGCTTAGTCTTTGGGACTAGGAGCTCCTACGAGCAGTACTTC. As protein: CASSLVFGTRSSYEQYF. V and J are TRBV7-8 and TRBJ2-7; 8 bases map to TRBD2. The ends lost 1 base at V and 0 bases at J; junction bases unmatched: 8. This CDR3 has 17 residues. Germline lookup yields CDR1 SGHVS and CDR2 FQNEAQ. The full variable domain, with the rest looked up from reference TRBV7-8 and TRBJ2-7, is GAGVSQSPRYKVAKRGQDVALRCDPISGHVSLFWYQQALGQGPEFLTYFQNEAQLDKSGLPSDRFFAERPEGSVSTLKIQRTQQEDSAVYLCASSLVFGTRSSYEQYFGPGTRLTVT.